This T cell receptor beta chain was profiled in a study of T cell responses to AZD1222 COVID-19 vaccine. Libraries were prepared by immunoSEQ multiplex PCR; TCRdb keeps only in-frame clonotypes and omits some of them. Of about 77,000 clones listed, 92% are singletons. As concerns this clone: As yet, its antigen is unknown.

Notes on the study in general: Donors were mostly white British, more females; clonal diversity possibly underestimated.

The sequencing here drew on peripheral blood, taken 28 days after the second AZD1222 dose. This receptor was obtained from an adult who received the AZD1222 COVID-19 vaccine.

CDR3 protein: CASSYSGGSSTDTQYF. The CDR3 region has the DNA TGTGCCAGCAGTTACTCCGGGGGATCGAGCACAGATACGCAGTATTTT. The chain links TRBV6-5 to TRBJ2-3; tentatively, D is TRBD2 (6 bases). The CDR3 is 16 amino acids. Trimming took 0 bases from V and 0 from J, leaving 10 bases between them. The germline gives CDR1 MNHEY, CDR2 SVGAGI.